The 32 T cell receptor beta chains below were found in one sample sequenced in a study of technical replicates of blood from a few donors (dated by TCRdb to the late 2010s). The library relied on the immunoSEQ multiplex PCR assay. TCRdb provides this immuneACCESS table in a form limited to in-frame rearrangements. Some clones are lacking; in checked studies, under half of them reflect an unresolved V gene, and why the rest are absent is not known. In all, the sample holds more than 70,000 clones, and about nine tenths of those were seen once. Roughly 0.25% of the sample is in the top ten clones. Sequences were obtained from T cells isolated from PBMCs. Every receptor here comes from a human donor in good health.

The genes are TRBV7-9 and TRBJ2-1, with D perhaps TRBD1 (6 bases). V dropped 5 bases and J dropped 6 bases, with 14 bases sitting between them. CDR1 and CDR2 from the germline V gene are SEHNR and FQNEAQ (reference sequence). The CDR3 has 14 residues. In DNA, the CDR3 is TGTGCCAGCAGCCATGCCGGGACACCCAATGAGCAGTTCTTC. It is translated as CASSHAGTPNEQFF.

This rearrangement joins TRBV11-3 to TRBJ2-3; 9 nucleotides align to TRBD2. Germline trimming cut 5 bases from V and 3 bases from J; bases unmatched to any gene: 9. The CDR3 is made up of 16 amino acids. The germline gives CDR1 SGHNT, CDR2 YENEEA. CDR3 sequence: CASSPGKREETDTQYF. Written as DNA, the CDR3 is TGTGCCAGCAGCCCCGGGAAGCGGGAGGAAACAGATACGCAGTATTTT.

This chain uses TRBV29-1 with TRBJ2-1; 7 bases map to TRBD1. J gave up 5 bases and V 4 bases, and 2 bases lay outside the gene matches. CDR3 length equals 12 residues. Germline CDR1 SQVTM, CDR2 ANQGSEA. The CDR3 nucleotides are TGCAGCGTTGGGCAGGGGGACAATGAGCAGTTCTTC. Protein product: CSVGQGDNEQFF.

The V gene is TRBV7-9, the J gene TRBJ2-7; D remains ambiguous. V lost 1 base and J 4 bases, leaving 5 bases between the germline ends. The CDR3 has 12 amino acids. Germline CDR1 SEHNR, CDR2 FQNEAQ (reference sequence). The DNA for the CDR3 is TGTGCCAGCAGCTTAGTGGAGTACGAGCAGTACTTC. As protein: CASSLVEYEQYF.

Here the CDR3 reads CASSLGEPGNYEQYF. The CDR3 DNA follows: TGTGCCAGCAGCTTAGGGGAGCCAGGTAACTACGAGCAGTACTTC. The chain links TRBV7-2 to TRBJ2-7; D possibly corresponds to TRBD2 (5 bases). Germline loops: CDR1 SGHTA, CDR2 FQGNSA. The CDR3 contains 15 residues. Between the trimmed V and J ends, which lost 1 base and 3 bases, there was a span of 13 bases.

This clone was counted a few times. Here the CDR3 reads CASSPLTGEAFF. DNA for the CDR3: TGTGCCAGCAGCCCTCTGACAGGGGAAGCTTTCTTT. V usage is TRBV27 and J usage is TRBJ1-1; TRBD1 matches 7 bases. There are 12 residues in the CDR3. J was trimmed by 8 bases and V by 6 bases; bases with no gene match: 6. Germline V gene data show CDR1 as MNHEY and CDR2 as SMNVEV (reference sequence).

The chain uses TRBV6-1 and TRBJ1-5; the D gene is possibly TRBD1 (5 bases). Germline V lookup: CDR1 MNHNS, CDR2 SASEGT. Deletions cut 3 bases from V and 2 bases from J, with 17 bases between. The CDR3 is made up of 17 amino acids. This CDR3 reads CASSDRRRGGGNQPQHF. The CDR3 nucleotides read TGTGCCAGCAGTGATCGACGCCGGGGAGGGGGCAATCAGCCCCAGCATTTT.

V usage is TRBV6-5 and J usage is TRBJ2-7; 8 bases fit TRBD1. Per germline, CDR1 MNHEY and CDR2 SVGAGI. Unmatched junction bases numbered 9, after V lost 2 bases and J lost 6 bases. This CDR3 has 15 residues. Here the CDR3 DNA reads TGTGCCAGCAGTTACGGCTCCCAGGGGGCAAGCGAGCAGTACTTC. Translating gives CASSYGSQGASEQYF.

The J gene is TRBJ2-5, the V gene TRBV11-2, with 9 bases lining up with TRBD1. V gave up 3 bases and J gave up 5 bases; unmatched junction bases: 4. The CDR3 runs to 14 residues. Germline CDR1 SGHAT, CDR2 FQNNGV. CDR3 residues: CASSFTGGAETQYF. The CDR3 DNA is TGTGCCAGCAGCTTTACAGGGGGCGCGGAGACCCAGTACTTC.

The chain uses TRBV14 and TRBJ2-5, with D tentatively TRBD1 (6 bases). Germline CDR1 is SGHDN and CDR2 is FVKESK. Trimming took 7 bases from V and 5 from J, leaving 14 bases between them. The CDR3 is made up of 13 amino acids. CDR3 bases: TGTGCCAGCAACAGGGAAATAGCGGAGACCCAGTACTTC. The encoded protein is CASNREIAETQYF. The entire variable domain, with the rest obtained from reference TRBV14 and TRBJ2-5, is as follows: EAGVTQFPSHSVIEKGQTVTLRCDPISGHDNLYWYRRVMGKEIKFLLHFVKESKQDESGMPNNRFLAERTGGTYSTLKVQPAELEDSGVYFCASNREIAETQYFGPGTRLLVL.

This chain joins TRBV5-1 and TRBJ1-2; TRBD1 agrees at 9 bases. The ends lost 4 bases at V and 1 base at J; junction bases unmatched: 5. The CDR3 covers 15 residues. Germline CDR1 is SGHRS and CDR2 is YFSETQ. Here the CDR3 DNA reads TGCGCCAGCAGCCCGGGACAGGGTGGTAACTATGGCTACACCTTC. Protein product: CASSPGQGGNYGYTF.

The genes are TRBV6-4 and TRBJ2-1; D not resolved. V gave up 0 bases and J gave up 6 bases, with 15 bases separating them. This CDR3 comprises 16 residues. Germline CDR1 reads MRHNA; CDR2 reads SNTAGT. CDR3 loop: CASSDSARHQFNEQFF. CDR3 in DNA: TGTGCCAGCAGTGACTCCGCCAGGCACCAATTCAATGAGCAGTTCTTC.

The chain carries TRBV7-9 and TRBJ2-7; D is uncertain. This CDR3 is 13 amino acids long. Germline values: CDR1 SEHNR, CDR2 FQNEAQ (reference sequence). With 5 bases removed from V and 4 bases from J, the gap between germline ends came to 12 bases. The CDR3 spells CASSPPSVYEQYF. The CDR3 coding sequence is TGTGCCAGCAGCCCACCGAGCGTTTACGAGCAGTACTTC.

The chain recombines TRBV4-2 with TRBJ2-1, with 13 bases fitting TRBD2. The CDR3 consists of 19 residues. Germline V gives CDR1 LGHNA, CDR2 YNFKEQ. J lost 3 bases, V lost 3 bases, and 11 bases had no gene match. The DNA of the CDR3 is TGTGCCAGCAGCCATGGGACTAGCGGGGCCACTATGATCTACAATGAGCAGTTCTTC. It specifies CASSHGTSGATMIYNEQFF.

The V and J genes are TRBV14 and TRBJ2-2, with 10 bases aligning to TRBD2. This CDR3 is 20 amino acids long. V gave up 4 bases and J gave up 7 bases; unmatched junction bases: 21. The V gene's germline CDR1 is SGHDN and CDR2 FVKESK. CDR3 loop: CASSPRVAGGPLSRGGELFF. The CDR3 nucleotides are TGTGCCAGCAGCCCCCGAGTAGCGGGAGGTCCTCTTTCGCGAGGCGGGGAGCTGTTTTTT.

The CDR3 reads CASRPGTGGRDTEAFF. CDR3 DNA sequence: TGCGCCAGCAGGCCCGGGACAGGGGGCAGGGACACTGAAGCTTTCTTT. J is TRBJ1-1 and V is TRBV4-1, with TRBD1 matching over 12 bases. This CDR3 contains 16 residues. Germline assignment: CDR1 MGHRA and CDR2 YSYEKL. V trimming: 6 bases; J trimming: 3 bases; junction bases outside the gene matches: 8.

The CDR3 is CASRLRQGESYEQYF. In DNA, the CDR3 is TGTGCAAGTCGCTTAAGACAGGGCGAATCCTACGAGCAGTACTTC. The chain uses TRBV12-2 and TRBJ2-7; TRBD1 reflects the table's D call only, with no check against the DNA. TRBV12-2 is a listed pseudogene. The CDR3 totals 15 residues.

The chain is built from TRBV5-8 and TRBJ2-7; D is ambiguous. The CDR3 runs 12 residues. Germline loops: CDR1 SGHTS, CDR2 YDEGEE. Trimming took 2 bases from V and 3 from J, leaving 6 bases between them. CDR3 in DNA: TGTGCCAGCAGCTTAACTCTCTACGAGCAGTACTTC. Its protein is CASSLTLYEQYF.

The chain combines TRBV7-9 with TRBJ1-2; D is ambiguous. This CDR3 is built from 12 residues. The germline V gene encodes CDR1 SEHNR and CDR2 FQNEAQ (reference sequence). Trimming stripped 1 base from V and 8 bases from J, with 8 bases between. The CDR3 sequence: CASSLGQRGYTF. Written as DNA, the CDR3 is TGTGCCAGCAGCTTAGGCCAACGGGGCTACACCTTC.

The chain recombines TRBV11-2 with TRBJ2-7, with 7 bases fitting TRBD1. Trimming cost V 3 bases and J 3 bases; bases outside gene matches: 11. The CDR3 is made up of 16 amino acids. The V gene's germline CDR1 is SGHAT and CDR2 FQNNGV. CDR3 residues: CASSFENRGHYYEQYF. In DNA form, the CDR3 reads TGTGCCAGCAGCTTTGAAAACAGGGGTCACTACTACGAGCAGTACTTC. Looking up the rest from reference TRBV11-2 and TRBJ2-7 gives the full variable domain: EAGVAQSPRYKIIEKRQSVAFWCNPISGHATLYWYQQILGQGPKLLIQFQNNGVVDDSQLPKDRFSAERLKGVDSTLKIQPAKLEDSAVYLCASSFENRGHYYEQYFGPGTRLTVT.

This chain joins TRBV2 and TRBJ2-1; 7 bases are a match to TRBD2. CDR1 and CDR2 from the germline V gene are SNHLY and FYNNEI. J lost 10 bases, V lost 5 bases, and 5 bases had no gene match. There are 12 residues in the CDR3. In DNA form, the CDR3 reads TGTGCCAGCAGTCCTCGGACTAGGGAGCAGTTCTTC. It specifies CASSPRTREQFF.

The chain combines TRBV10-3 with TRBJ2-7; 9 bases fit TRBD1. Germline values: CDR1 ENHRY, CDR2 SYGVKD. The CDR3 sequence is 12 residues long. Losses at the gene ends were 8 bases for V and 9 bases for J; bases not matched to a gene: 8. Here the CDR3 reads CAIRDREVRQYF. CDR3 in DNA: TGTGCCATCCGGGACAGGGAGGTTCGGCAGTACTTC.

The CDR3 DNA follows: TGTGCCAGCAGCTTGACTAGCGGACATTACGAGCAGTACTTC. Amino acids: CASSLTSGHYEQYF. This chain connects TRBV5-5 to TRBJ2-7, with TRBD2 matching over 8 bases. Trimming at V came to 1 base and at J to 4 bases, leaving 4 bases not matched to a gene. From germline, CDR1 is SGHKS and CDR2 YYEKEE (reference sequence). This CDR3 comprises 14 residues.

The rearrangement uses TRBV4-2 and TRBJ2-3, with 8 bases identical to TRBD2. The CDR3 covers 15 residues. Trimming removed 4 bases from V and 4 bases from J; junction bases left unmatched: 7. The germline gives CDR1 LGHNA, CDR2 YNFKEQ. The CDR3, as DNA: TGTGCCAGCAGCCTCGAACGGGGGGGGTCAGATACGCAGTATTTT. Its protein is CASSLERGGSDTQYF.

This clone appeared once. The chain links TRBV6-6 to TRBJ2-7; the D gene is possibly TRBD1 (5 bases). CDR1 is MNHNY, CDR2 SVGAGI, per germline (reference sequence). Between the trimmed V and J ends, which lost 10 bases and 3 bases, there was a span of 16 bases. The CDR3 has 13 amino acids. CDR3 coding DNA: TGTGCCACGACAGCAGGTTCCTTCTACGAGCAGTACTTC. This encodes CATTAGSFYEQYF.

This sequence joins TRBV7-6 and TRBJ2-2; the match to TRBD2 covers 9 bases. With 1 base clipped from V and 4 bases from J, the junction kept 13 bases outside the gene matches. This CDR3 is 19 amino acids long. The germline gives CDR1 SGHVS, CDR2 FNYEAQ. In nucleotides, the CDR3 is TGTGCCAGCAGCTTAGGTGTGGCTAGCGGGATCCGAATCACCGGGGAGCTGTTTTTT. It yields the protein CASSLGVASGIRITGELFF.

This chain uses TRBV19 with TRBJ2-7, with D possibly matching TRBD1 (6 bases). V was cut by 4 bases and J by 5 bases, with 15 bases left in between. Germline CDR1 reads LNHDA; CDR2 reads SQIVND (reference sequence). This CDR3 is 14 amino acids long. CDR3 DNA: TGTGCCAGTAGTAGACAGGTGGGGCCCCACGAGCAGTACTTC. This sequence encodes CASSRQVGPHEQYF.

The gene calls are TRBV18 and TRBJ2-1, with TRBD2 identical over 9 bases. The CDR3 contains 18 residues. The germline gives CDR1 KGHSH, CDR2 LQKENI. The J segment lost 6 bases and the V segment lost 5 bases, leaving 17 bases of the junction unmatched. CDR3 DNA: TGTGCCAGCTCATACCTAGCGGGACTTAACTTAGGAGGCAATGAGCAGTTCTTC. Translation gives CASSYLAGLNLGGNEQFF.

V gene TRBV1 combines with J gene TRBJ2-3; the table gives TRBD2 as D, unverified against the DNA. TRBV1 is noted as a pseudogene. The CDR3 consists of 22 residues. The CDR3 reads CTSSHSSGVPSGNEGPTDTQYF. For the CDR3, the DNA is TGCACCAGCAGCCACTCCAGCGGGGTCCCTAGCGGGAATGAGGGCCCCACAGATACGCAGTATTTT.

The rearrangement joins TRBV7-9 to TRBJ1-2; 7 bases map to TRBD1. V lost 4 bases and J lost 5; bases outside the gene matches: 4. The germline CDR1 and CDR2 sequences are SEHNR and FQNEAQ (reference sequence). This CDR3 has 13 residues. CDR3 loop: CASSSSGGYGYTF. DNA for the CDR3: TGTGCCAGCAGCTCTTCAGGGGGGTATGGCTACACCTTC.

The chain recombines TRBV5-6 with TRBJ1-2; D unclear. The CDR3 sequence is 12 residues long. Per the germline V gene, CDR1 is SGHDT and CDR2 is YYEEEE. The CDR3 region has the DNA TGTGCTTCAACAAGGAGTTCCTATGGCTACACCTTC. Its protein product is CASTRSSYGYTF.

With regard to this clone: Its ends do not fully match the called genes, so a read error is possible. The chain combines TRBV28 with TRBJ1-1, with 8 bases fitting TRBD1. CDR1 and CDR2 (germline): MDHEN, SYDVKM. CDR3 length: 13 residues. Here the CDR3 DNA reads TGTGCCAGCAGGCAGGGGGCGGAGGGGGGTCGGGACTTT. It codes for CASRQGAEGGRDF. The variable domain in full, with the rest retrieved from reference TRBV28 and TRBJ1-1, is DVKVTQSSRYLVKRTGEKVFLECVQDMDHENMFWYRQDPGLGLRLIYFSYDVKMKEKGDIPEGYSVSREKKERFSLILESASTNQTSMYLCASRQGAEGGRDFGQGTRLTVV.